This T cell receptor (beta chain) was captured by sequencing in a study of blood T cell repertoires in COVID-19. This table comes from immunoSEQ multiplex PCR, and its TCRdb copy is limited to in-frame clones, with some not included. The data contain some 91,000 clones, roughly 85% of them singletons. CDR3 length: 13 amino acids. Deletions cut 10 bases from V and 1 base from J, with 8 bases between. Looked up from germline, CDR1 is MNHEY and CDR2 is SMNVEV (reference sequence). Sequenced material: peripheral blood. The gene calls are TRBV27 and TRBJ2-6; D not certain. The receptor's source is a human donor in a cohort sampled during active COVID-19. The CDR3 nucleotides are TGTGCCACCCAACGGTCTGGGGCCAACGTCCTGACTTTC. Amino acid sequence: CATQRSGANVLTF. Variable domain in full (rest from reference TRBV27 and TRBJ2-6): EAQVTQNPRYLITVTGKKLTVTCSQNMNHEYMSWYRQDPGLGLRQIYYSMNVEVTDKGDVPEGYKVSRKEKRNFPLILESPSPNQTSLYFCATQRSGANVLTFGAGSRLTVL.